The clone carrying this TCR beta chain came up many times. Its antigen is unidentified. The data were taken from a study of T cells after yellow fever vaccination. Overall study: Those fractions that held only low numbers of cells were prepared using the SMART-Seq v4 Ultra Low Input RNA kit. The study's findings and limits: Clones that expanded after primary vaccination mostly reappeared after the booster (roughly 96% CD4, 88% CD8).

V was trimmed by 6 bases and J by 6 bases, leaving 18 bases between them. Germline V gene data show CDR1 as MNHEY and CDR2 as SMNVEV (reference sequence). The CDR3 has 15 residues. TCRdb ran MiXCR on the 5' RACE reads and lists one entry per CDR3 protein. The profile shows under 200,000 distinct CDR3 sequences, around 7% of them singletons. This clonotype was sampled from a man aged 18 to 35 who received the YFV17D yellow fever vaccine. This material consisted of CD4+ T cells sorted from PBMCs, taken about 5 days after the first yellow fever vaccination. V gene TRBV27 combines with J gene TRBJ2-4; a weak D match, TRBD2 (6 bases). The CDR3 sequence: CASSPAGGTRNIQYF. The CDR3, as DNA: TGTGCCAGCAGCCCCGCCGGGGGTACCCGAAACATTCAGTACTTC.